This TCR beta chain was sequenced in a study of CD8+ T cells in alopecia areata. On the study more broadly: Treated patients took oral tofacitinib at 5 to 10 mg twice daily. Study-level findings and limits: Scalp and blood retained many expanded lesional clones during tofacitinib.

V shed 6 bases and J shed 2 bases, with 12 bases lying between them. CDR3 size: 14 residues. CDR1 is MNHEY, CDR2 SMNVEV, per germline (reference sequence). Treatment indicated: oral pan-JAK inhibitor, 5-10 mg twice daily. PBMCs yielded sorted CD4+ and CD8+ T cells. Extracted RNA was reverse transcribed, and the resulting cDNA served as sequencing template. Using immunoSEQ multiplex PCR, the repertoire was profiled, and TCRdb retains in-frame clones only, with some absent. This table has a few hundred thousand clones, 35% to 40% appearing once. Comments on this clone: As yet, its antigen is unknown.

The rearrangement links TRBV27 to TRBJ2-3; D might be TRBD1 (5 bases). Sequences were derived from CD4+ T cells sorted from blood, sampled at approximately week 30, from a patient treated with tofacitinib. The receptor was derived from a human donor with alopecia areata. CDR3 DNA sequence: TGTGCCAGCAGCCAGGGCAGAACCACAGATACGCAGTATTTT. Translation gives CASSQGRTTDTQYF.